The 22 T cell receptor beta chains listed next were all sequenced from one sample in a study of T cell responses to AZD1222 COVID-19 vaccine. This table comes from immunoSEQ multiplex PCR, and its TCRdb copy is limited to in-frame clones, with some not included. The repertoire holds more than 85,000 clones, with approximately 88% as singletons. The sample here was peripheral blood, taken on day 0 of AZD1222 vaccination. The receptors derive from an adult in good health.

The CDR3 DNA reads TGTGCCAGTAGTCGGGTAGGGACTCCGAATGAGCAGTTCTTC. This encodes CASSRVGTPNEQFF. V is TRBV19 and J is TRBJ2-1; the D gene is possibly TRBD2 (6 bases). Looked up from germline, CDR1 is LNHDA and CDR2 is SQIVND (reference sequence). The CDR3 sequence is 14 residues long. The V gene lost 5 bases and the J gene lost 7 bases, with 15 bases spanning the gap.

The chain joins TRBV23-1 to TRBJ2-5, with TRBD1 identical over 9 bases. TRBV23-1 is known as an ORF, though its function is uncertain. CDR3 length: 19 amino acids. V shed 1 base and J 5 bases; nucleotides not matched to a gene: 17. This CDR3 is CASSQYKAAEDRGGETQYF. DNA for the CDR3: TGCGCCAGCAGTCAATACAAGGCGGCTGAGGACAGGGGCGGCGAGACCCAGTACTTC.

This chain connects TRBV28 to TRBJ1-1; TRBD1 might be the D (6 bases). The CDR3 extends over 12 amino acids. Looked up from germline, CDR1 is MDHEN and CDR2 is SYDVKM. V was pared by 7 bases and J by 3 bases, with 9 bases between. CDR3 sequence reads: CASKGGDTEAFF. Written as DNA, the CDR3 is TGTGCCAGCAAGGGGGGGGACACTGAAGCTTTCTTT.

The chain uses TRBV3-1 (or the pseudogene TRBV3-2) and TRBJ1-4, with D possibly being TRBD1 (6 bases). The CDR3 contains 13 residues. Germline loops: CDR1 LGHDT, CDR2 YNNKEL (reference sequence). The V end was cut by 7 bases, the J end by 10 bases, with 16 bases between. CDR3 nucleotides: TGTGCCAGCACCCCATCAGGGGAAAGAAAACTGTTTTTT. Protein sequence: CASTPSGERKLFF.

This chain links TRBV5-1 with TRBJ2-1, with TRBD1 identical over 7 bases. J was trimmed by 0 bases and V by 4 bases; bases with no gene match: 4. The CDR3 contains 15 residues. The germline V gene encodes CDR1 SGHRS and CDR2 YFSETQ. The CDR3 sequence: CASSPDRTSYNEQFF. Here the CDR3 DNA reads TGCGCCAGCAGCCCGGACAGGACCTCCTACAATGAGCAGTTCTTC.

The chain has TRBV2 and TRBJ1-4; 7 bases fit TRBD1. The CDR3 length is 16 residues. Germline V gene lookup returns CDR1 SNHLY and CDR2 FYNNEI. J lost 0 bases, V lost 6 bases, and 7 bases had no gene match. The CDR3 coding sequence is TGTGCCAGCAGGCTCAGACAGGGTACAACTAATGAAAAACTGTTTTTT. Encoded protein: CASRLRQGTTNEKLFF.

CDR3 residues: CASMTGTLKTGELFF. In DNA form, the CDR3 reads TGTGCCAGCATGACCGGGACCCTAAAAACCGGGGAGCTGTTTTTT. V usage is TRBV6-5 and J usage is TRBJ2-2; D tentatively fits TRBD1 or TRBD2 (5 bases each). Germline CDR1 reads MNHEY; CDR2 reads SVGAGI. The CDR3 has 15 residues. Between the trimmed V and J ends, which lost 7 bases and 5 bases, there was a span of 17 bases.

The V gene is TRBV7-6, the J gene TRBJ2-3; 13 bases align to TRBD2. The length of the CDR3 is 18 residues. CDR1 and CDR2 from the germline V gene are SGHVS and FNYEAQ. The ends lost 1 base at V and 4 bases at J; junction bases unmatched: 8. In DNA form, the CDR3 reads TGTGCCAGCAGCTTAGTAATCCGCGGGACTAGCGGGGCAGATACGCAGTATTTT. Translation: CASSLVIRGTSGADTQYF.

V and J are TRBV7-9 and TRBJ1-2; 7 nucleotides agree with TRBD1. The germline gives CDR1 SEHNR, CDR2 FQNEAQ (reference sequence). The trim removed 5 bases at V and 8 bases at J, leaving 8 bases unmatched. The CDR3 length is 13 residues. The CDR3 DNA is TGTGCCAGCAGCCGTGGACAGGCGGGCGGCTACACCTTC. Its protein product is CASSRGQAGGYTF.

V usage is TRBV18 and J usage is TRBJ2-7, with 8 positions matching TRBD2. The CDR3 is 15 residues long. The ends lost 3 bases at V and 3 bases at J; junction bases unmatched: 7. Germline assignment: CDR1 KGHSH and CDR2 LQKENI. CDR3 sequence: CASSPVSGGDYEQYF. The CDR3 DNA is TGTGCCAGCTCACCGGTATCGGGAGGGGACTACGAGCAGTACTTC.

The rearrangement joins TRBV2 to TRBJ1-4; D is unresolved. V was shortened by 6 bases and J by 8 bases, with 13 bases between the two germline ends. CDR3 size: 13 residues. Germline loops: CDR1 SNHLY, CDR2 FYNNEI. CDR3 in DNA: TGTGCCAGCAGGGCCCCTTTCCGGGAAAAACTGTTTTTT. Translating gives CASRAPFREKLFF.

This clone is a singleton in its sample. The chain joins TRBV7-9 to TRBJ2-1; D gene unclear. The V end lost 5 bases, the J end lost 5 bases, and 19 bases lay between the germline ends. The germline gives CDR1 SEHNR, CDR2 FQNEAQ (reference sequence). CDR3 length equals 16 residues. CDR3 sequence reads: CASSHDTHLTNNEQFF. CDR3 DNA: TGTGCCAGCAGCCACGATACTCACCTAACAAACAATGAGCAGTTCTTC.

The chain has TRBV7-2 and TRBJ2-2; the D is unclear. The V end was cut by 8 bases, the J end by 3 bases, with 19 bases between. This CDR3 region has 16 residues. The germline V gene has CDR1 SGHTA and CDR2 FQGNSA. This chain's CDR3 is CASGSPPSPYTGELFF. The CDR3 DNA follows: TGTGCCAGCGGATCCCCCCCGTCGCCGTACACCGGGGAGCTGTTTTTT.

The chain employs TRBV5-1 and TRBJ1-2; D may be TRBD1 (5 bases). The germline gives CDR1 SGHRS, CDR2 YFSETQ. Trimming removed 0 bases at V and 4 bases at J, with 10 bases between. This CDR3 region has 14 residues. The CDR3 here is CASSLEGVVYGYTF. The CDR3 DNA follows: TGCGCCAGCAGCTTGGAAGGGGTCGTCTATGGCTACACCTTC.

There are a few counts of this clone. The chain's CDR3 is CASSSGRKKHSGNTIYF. CDR3 in DNA: TGCGCCAGCAGCTCCGGACGGAAAAAACACTCTGGAAACACCATATATTTT. The genes are TRBV5-1 and TRBJ1-3; D is uncertain. The V and J ends lost 3 bases and 0 bases respectively, with 16 bases between them. The CDR3 consists of 17 residues. Germline loops: CDR1 SGHRS, CDR2 YFSETQ.

The genes are TRBV23-1 and TRBJ2-5, with D possibly being TRBD2 (6 bases). TRBV23-1 is noted as an ORF with a role that remains uncertain. V was cut by 1 base and J by 2 bases, with 8 bases left in between. The CDR3 has 14 amino acids. CDR3 bases: TGCGCCAGCAGTCAATACGGGAGACAAGAGACCCAGTACTTC. This encodes CASSQYGRQETQYF.

This clone has a single count. The chain uses TRBV5-1 and TRBJ1-4; tentative D call: TRBD1 (6 bases). Trimming cost V 3 bases and J 4 bases, with 10 bases left between them. The germline V gene has CDR1 SGHRS and CDR2 YFSETQ. The length of the CDR3 is 14 residues. The CDR3 DNA is TGCGCCAGCAGCTCCGCAGGGGTTAATGAAAAACTGTTTTTT. This codes for CASSSAGVNEKLFF.

The V and J genes are TRBV5-1 and TRBJ2-7; 9 nucleotides align to TRBD2. Germline V gene lookup returns CDR1 SGHRS and CDR2 YFSETQ. J was trimmed by 5 bases and V by 4 bases; bases with no gene match: 7. This CDR3 is 14 amino acids long. In DNA, the CDR3 is TGCGCCAGCAGCACCGGGACTAGCCACCACGAGCAGTACTTC. Residues: CASSTGTSHHEQYF.

Only a few counts were recorded for this clone. J is TRBJ1-5 and V is TRBV19; D not resolved. The CDR3 extends over 16 amino acids. The V and J ends lost 1 base and 0 bases respectively, with 10 bases between them. Germline CDR1 LNHDA, CDR2 SQIVND (reference sequence). The CDR3 loop is CASSIVALNSNQPQHF. Here the CDR3 DNA reads TGTGCCAGTAGTATAGTGGCCCTTAATAGCAATCAGCCCCAGCATTTT.

This chain connects TRBV11-2 to TRBJ2-7; D unresolved. This CDR3 contains 15 residues. Looked up from germline, CDR1 is SGHAT and CDR2 is FQNNGV. Trimming stripped 0 bases from V and 3 bases from J, with 12 bases between. The CDR3 is CASSLEVTSNYEQYF. The DNA of the CDR3 is TGTGCCAGCAGCTTAGAAGTGACTTCAAACTACGAGCAGTACTTC.

This clone has more than one count but fewer than ten. In nucleotides, the CDR3 is TGTGCCAGCAGCCAAGGAACGACGGGTTACGAGCAGTACTTC. Protein: CASSQGTTGYEQYF. This chain links TRBV4-2 with TRBJ2-7; D is undetermined. This CDR3 comprises 14 residues. V dropped 1 base and J dropped 4 bases, with 11 bases sitting between them. Germline V gene data show CDR1 as LGHNA and CDR2 as YNFKEQ.

The chain is built from TRBV9 and TRBJ2-5, with D unclear. Germline CDR1 SGDLS, CDR2 YYNGEE. With 5 bases removed from V and 0 bases from J, the gap between germline ends came to 11 bases. The CDR3 length is 14 residues. This CDR3 is CASSRNRDQETQYF. For the CDR3, the DNA is TGTGCCAGCAGTCGGAACCGGGACCAAGAGACCCAGTACTTC.